These 18 T cell receptor beta chains originate from one sample sequenced in a study of blood T cell repertoires in COVID-19. Produced via immunoSEQ multiplex PCR; TCRdb's table is partial and in-frame only. The sample lists about 110,000 clones, around 85% occurring once. The sequenced material came from peripheral blood. The receptors here all came from a human donor in a cohort sampled during active COVID-19.

The CDR3: CASSDRGQVTGELFF. CDR3 sequence (DNA): TGTGCCAGCAGTGATAGGGGGCAGGTCACCGGGGAGCTGTTTTTT. The chain has TRBV6-1 and TRBJ2-2, with 7 bases lining up with TRBD1. The V and J ends lost 3 bases and 4 bases, in that order; junction bases with no gene match: 5. This CDR3 comprises 15 residues. CDR1 and CDR2 from the germline V gene are MNHNS and SASEGT.

The V and J genes are TRBV4-1 and TRBJ1-1; unclear D gene. The CDR3 loop spans 15 amino acids. The V and J ends lost 0 bases and 3 bases respectively, with 11 bases between them. Looked up from germline, CDR1 is MGHRA and CDR2 is YSYEKL. CDR3 coding DNA: TGCGCCAGCAGCCAAGAATCCAGGATGTACACTGAAGCTTTCTTT. This codes for CASSQESRMYTEAFF.

The chain couples TRBV5-8 to TRBJ2-1; 8 nucleotides line up with TRBD2. The CDR3 totals 13 residues. J lost 12 bases, V lost 2 bases, and 7 bases had no gene match. The germline V gene has CDR1 SGHTS and CDR2 YDEGEE. The CDR3 loop is CASSFIGGDVQFF. CDR3 coding DNA: TGTGCCAGCAGCTTCATCGGGGGGGACGTGCAGTTCTTC.

The chain has TRBV6-5 and TRBJ1-1; possible D gene TRBD1, 6 bases. Trimming left V 10 bases short and J 5 bases short, with 11 bases between. Germline CDR1 reads MNHEY; CDR2 reads SVGAGI. CDR3 length: 11 residues. The CDR3 spells CATVTGTEAFF. CDR3 DNA sequence: TGTGCCACCGTGACAGGAACTGAAGCTTTCTTT.

The V gene is TRBV10-3, the J gene TRBJ2-1; D is possibly TRBD2 (5 bases). V lost 10 bases, J lost 4 bases, and 17 bases lay in between. The CDR3 sequence is 14 residues long. CDR1 is ENHRY and CDR2 is SYGVKD in the germline V gene. In DNA, the CDR3 is TGTGCCACTGGGGAGTCCTCGGGGTACAATGAGCAGTTCTTC. This encodes CATGESSGYNEQFF.

This clone showed up just a few times. The gene calls are TRBV7-9 and TRBJ1-2; D gene unclear. Germline values: CDR1 SEHNR, CDR2 FQNEAQ (reference sequence). V lost 0 bases and J 5 bases, leaving 10 bases between the germline ends. The CDR3 contains 14 residues. The CDR3 spells CASSLAMGTYGYTF. In nucleotides, the CDR3 is TGTGCCAGCAGCTTAGCAATGGGCACGTATGGCTACACCTTC. The full variable domain, rest sourced from reference TRBV7-9 and TRBJ1-2, is DTGVSQNPRHKITKRGQNVTFRCDPISEHNRLYWYRQTLGQGPEFLTYFQNEAQLEKSRLLSDRFSAERPKGSFSTLEIQRTEQGDSAMYLCASSLAMGTYGYTFGSGTRLTVV.

The chain couples TRBV7-9 to TRBJ1-1; no reliable D call. The V end was cut by 0 bases, the J end by 0 bases, with 14 bases between. The CDR3 is made up of 17 amino acids. Per the germline V gene, CDR1 is SEHNR and CDR2 is FQNEAQ (reference sequence). CDR3 in amino acids: CASSLALVWSVNTEAFF. The CDR3 DNA sequence: TGTGCCAGCAGCTTAGCCTTGGTCTGGTCAGTGAACACTGAAGCTTTCTTT.

The chain combines TRBV28 with TRBJ1-2; TRBD1 aligns across 8 bases. The germline gives CDR1 MDHEN, CDR2 SYDVKM. The junction had 11 bases not matched to a gene; V was cut back by 6 bases and J by 8 bases. The CDR3 runs to 14 residues. In DNA, the CDR3 is TGTGCCAGCAGGAACATGGGACAGGTGGTAGGCTACACCTTC. Amino acid sequence: CASRNMGQVVGYTF.

CDR3 in DNA: TGTGCCAGCAGTTTCCAGGTCAGCTATACCTACGAGCAGTACTTC. It codes for CASSFQVSYTYEQYF. The rearrangement joins TRBV28 to TRBJ2-7; D is unresolved. The germline CDR1 and CDR2 sequences are MDHEN and SYDVKM. The V gene lost 3 bases and the J gene lost 2 bases, with 14 bases spanning the gap. This CDR3 contains 15 residues.

This clone was observed a single time. This chain uses TRBV6-5 with TRBJ2-3; the match to TRBD1 covers 7 bases. This CDR3 contains 15 residues. Unmatched junction bases numbered 14, after V lost 8 bases and J lost 6 bases. Germline CDR1 and CDR2: MNHEY and SVGAGI. Here the CDR3 reads CASHMGTVGLDTQYF. The CDR3 DNA is TGTGCCAGCCACATGGGGACAGTGGGGTTGGATACGCAGTATTTT.

The chain couples TRBV2 to TRBJ1-4; TRBD1 agrees at 7 bases. Per germline, CDR1 SNHLY and CDR2 FYNNEI. CDR3 size: 14 residues. Unmatched junction bases numbered 13, after V lost 11 bases and J lost 7 bases. In nucleotides, the CDR3 is TGTGCCGGGTGGACAGGCGGTACGGGTGAAAAACTGTTTTTT. Amino acid sequence: CAGWTGGTGEKLFF.

The chain couples TRBV7-2 to TRBJ2-3; TRBD1 agrees at 8 bases. Germline V gives CDR1 SGHTA, CDR2 FQGNSA. The CDR3 length is 14 residues. V dropped 8 bases and J dropped 0; count of bases not matched to a gene: 4. CDR3 sequence: CASGDRGSTDTQYF. CDR3 sequence (DNA): TGTGCCAGCGGAGACAGGGGCAGCACAGATACGCAGTATTTT.

The rearrangement uses TRBV6-2 or TRBV6-3 and TRBJ2-5; 12 bases line up with TRBD1. The CDR3 runs 16 residues. V trimming: 2 bases; J trimming: 5 bases; junction bases outside the gene matches: 6. Germline loops: CDR1 MNHEY, CDR2 SVGEGT. CDR3 nucleotides: TGTGCCAGCAGTTACGAGGGACAGGGGGCGTGGGAGACCCAGTACTTC. As protein: CASSYEGQGAWETQYF.

The chain joins TRBV4-3 to TRBJ1-4; no firm D call. The CDR3 loop spans 15 amino acids. The V gene's germline CDR1 is LGHNA and CDR2 YSLEER. V lost 2 bases and J lost 0, with 7 bases in between. This CDR3 reads CASSQTVATNEKLFF. The CDR3 DNA follows: TGCGCCAGCAGCCAAACTGTGGCAACTAATGAAAAACTGTTTTTT.

This clone was detected once. The chain recombines TRBV6-5 with TRBJ2-4, with 9 bases lining up with TRBD1. Losses at the gene ends were 3 bases for V and 5 bases for J; bases not matched to a gene: 2. Germline V gene lookup returns CDR1 MNHEY and CDR2 SVGAGI. CDR3 length: 14 amino acids. CDR3 bases: TGTGCCAGCAGTTATAGGACAGGGGAAAACATTCAGTACTTC. Protein sequence: CASSYRTGENIQYF.

This clone was counted once. The chain joins TRBV28 to TRBJ1-5; 9 bases match TRBD1. After removal of 6 bases from V and 3 bases from J, the junction contained 6 bases not matched to a gene. This CDR3 spans 15 amino acids. The germline gives CDR1 MDHEN, CDR2 SYDVKM. CDR3 protein: CASSGTGGYNQPQHF. CDR3 coding DNA: TGTGCCAGCAGCGGAACAGGGGGCTACAATCAGCCCCAGCATTTT.

The V and J genes are TRBV6-5 and TRBJ2-5; D ambiguous. The germline gives CDR1 MNHEY, CDR2 SVGAGI. Trimming removed 6 bases at V and 5 bases at J, with 16 bases between. The CDR3 is 14 amino acids. The CDR3 nucleotides read TGTGCCAGCAGCCCCCGATCGGGTAAGGAGACCCAGTACTTC. Its translation is CASSPRSGKETQYF.

With regard to this clone: The CDR3 does not close with the conserved phenylalanine or tryptophan, likely indicating a read error. The DNA is omitted, as the CDR3 cannot be located on it reliably, and the CDR3 follows TCRdb's listing. The chain couples TRBV9 to TRBJ2-4; whether TRBD1, the table's D call, matches the DNA was not checked. The CDR3 spans 11 residues, counting both ends. Germline V lookup: CDR1 SGDLS, CDR2 YYNGEE. Here the CDR3 reads CASSVVVRGRS.